This T cell receptor (beta chain) was recovered during a study of blood T cell repertoires in COVID-19 (TCRdb year 2020). The study in broad terms: Samples covering the acute and convalescent phases of COVID-19 were provided by collaborators in the United States, Italy and Spain. The sample metadata nearly always contained a de-identified subject ID, COVID-19 status, age in years and sex. Samples were obtained from the ongoing ImmuneRACE study (first 160 participants) and from 1,254 subjects provided by 6 global collaborators. HLA class I and class II types, where available, came from metadata supplied by the sample provider rather than from assay-based typing. The prospective study material was composed of cDNA or gDNA derived from T cells, B-cell-depleted T cells, or PBMCs. The repertoires were made available in a free public database intended to serve as a resource for research on the immune response to SARS-CoV-2. The dataset comprised deeply sampled blood TCRbeta repertoires from subjects exposed to, actively infected with, or recovered from COVID-19. Findings and caveats that apply to the study as a whole: How much clinical and demographic metadata was included differed by source and by participant, and the metadata was provided uncurated.

The CDR3 goes from the cysteine to the phenylalanine over 13 residues. Only CDR3 DNA remains: 39 bases, in frame from the first base. V is reduced by 6 bases and J by 6 bases, leaving a spacing of 12 bases between them. The germline V gene gives CDR1 as MNHEY and CDR2 as SVGAGI. Whole blood was collected in K2EDTA tubes by collaborating institutions according to the institutions' own protocols. Collaborator samples were shipped for TCRbeta analysis as frozen whole blood, isolated PBMCs, or DNA extracted from either sample type. The immunoSEQ Assay, a bias-controlled multiplex PCR, was used to amplify TCRbeta CDR3 regions from genomic DNA. The authors' pipeline ran thus. The number of nucleated cells in each sample was estimated by amplification of reference gene primers within the assay. To quantify the absolute abundance of each unique TCRbeta CDR3 rearrangement, sequence reads were collapsed and filtered. For each sample, productive Simpson clonality was calculated as the square root of Simpson's diversity index over productive rearrangements. Drawn from immuneACCESS, this table holds only the in-frame rearrangements with V and J called that TCRdb kept. Clones are partly lost; checked studies trace under half to an unresolved V gene and leave the rest unexplained. V and J calls plus clone size are reproduced from that table; the DNA served to infer D and trimming. For this sample there are nearly 100,000 clones; 84% appear just once. The top ten clones comprise 17% of the sample.

Turning to this clone: No cognate antigen has been identified for it. No clone much larger than this one lies a single base away; base qualities are absent.

The TCR originated in a woman aged 55-69 years with acute or convalescent COVID-19. What was sequenced was peripheral blood. The chain links TRBV6-5 with TRBJ1-5, and perhaps TRBD1 as D gene, on 6 matching bases. For the CDR3, the sequence is CASRVQGPQPQHF. The DNA reads TGTGCCAGCAGAGTACAGGGTCCTCAGCCCCAGCATTTT.